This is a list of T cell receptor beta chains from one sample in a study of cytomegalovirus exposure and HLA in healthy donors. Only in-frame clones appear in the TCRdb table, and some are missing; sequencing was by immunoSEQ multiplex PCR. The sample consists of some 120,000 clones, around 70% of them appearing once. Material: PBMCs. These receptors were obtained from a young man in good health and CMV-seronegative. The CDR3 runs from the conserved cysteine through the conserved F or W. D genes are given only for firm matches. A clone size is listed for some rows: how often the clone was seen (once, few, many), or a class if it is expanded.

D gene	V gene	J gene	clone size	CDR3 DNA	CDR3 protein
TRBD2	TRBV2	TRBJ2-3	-	TGTGCCAGCAGTGAGAGCGGGAGGGCCGGGGATACGCAGTATTTT	CASSESGRAGDTQYF
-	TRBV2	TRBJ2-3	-	TGTGCCAGCAGTGCCAGCGGCGGACCCACAGATACGCAGTATTTT	CASSASGGPTDTQYF
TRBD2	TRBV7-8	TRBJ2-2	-	TGTGCCAGCAGCAGACTAGCGACCACCGGGGAGCTGTTTTTT	CASSRLATTGELFF
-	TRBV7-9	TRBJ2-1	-	TGTGCCAGCATAATTACCCCGGGTTTGCCAAATGAGCAGTTCTTC	CASIITPGLPNEQFF
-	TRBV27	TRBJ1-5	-	TGTGCCAGCCAGGGAAGGGCTGGTCAGCCCCAGCATTTT	CASQGRAGQPQHF
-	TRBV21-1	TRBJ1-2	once	TGTGCCAGACTCACCGAGGTTAACTATGGCTACACCTTC	CARLTEVNYGYTF
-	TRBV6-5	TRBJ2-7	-	TGTGCCAGCAGTTACTCAAGGGCGACAGTGACCTACGAGCAGTACTTC	CASSYSRATVTYEQYF
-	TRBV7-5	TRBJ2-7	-	TGTGCCAGAAGCCCAGGACTAGCAGGCGAGCAGTACTTC	CARSPGLAGEQYF
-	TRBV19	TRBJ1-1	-	TGTGCCAGTAGTAGACAGGTCTTGGGCACTGAAGCTTTCTTT	CASSRQVLGTEAFF
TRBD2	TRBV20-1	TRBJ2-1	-	TGCAGTGCTGGTAAGCGGGGGGAGCAGTTCTTC	CSAGKRGEQFF
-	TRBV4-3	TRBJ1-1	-	TGCGCCAGCAGCCGGAAATTGAGCGGGGGCACTGAAGCTTTCTTT	CASSRKLSGGTEAFF
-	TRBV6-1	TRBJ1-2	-	TGTGCCAGCAGTTCCCCCGGCGGGTTATTGGGTGGCTACACCTTC	CASSSPGGLLGGYTF
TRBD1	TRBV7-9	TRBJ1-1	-	TGTGCCAGCAGCAGACAGGGGGGCTCGAACACTGAAGCTTTCTTT	CASSRQGGSNTEAFF
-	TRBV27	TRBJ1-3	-	TGTGCCAGCACGCAAAACGGGTCAGGAAACACCATATATTTT	CASTQNGSGNTIYF
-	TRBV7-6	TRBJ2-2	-	TGTGCCAGCAGCCCAGGGTGGAACACCGGGGAGCTGTTTTTT	CASSPGWNTGELFF
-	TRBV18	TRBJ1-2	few	TGTGCCAGCTCACCAACGGTTAACTATGGCTACACCTTC	CASSPTVNYGYTF
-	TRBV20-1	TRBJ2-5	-	TGCAGTCCCCGCCGGGAGGAGACCCAGTACTTC	CSPRREETQYF
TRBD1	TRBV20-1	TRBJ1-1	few	TGCAGTGCCGACAGGGACACTGAAGCTTTCTTT	CSADRDTEAFF
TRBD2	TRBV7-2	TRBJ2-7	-	TGTGCCAGCAGCTTAGGAGCGGGGGGGCACTACGAGCAGTACTTC	CASSLGAGGHYEQYF
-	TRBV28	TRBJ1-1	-	TGTGCCAGCATCTTCAACACTGAAGCTTTCTTT	CASIFNTEAFF
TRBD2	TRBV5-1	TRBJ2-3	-	TGCGCCAGCAGCTTGGTAGCGGGAACCCCAGATACGCAGTATTTT	CASSLVAGTPDTQYF
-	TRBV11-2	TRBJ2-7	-	TGTGCCAGCAGCCAACGAGGGTTTTACGAGCAGTACTTC	CASSQRGFYEQYF
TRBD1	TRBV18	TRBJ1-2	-	TGTGCCAGCTCACCCAATCCGGGACAGAACTATGGCTACACCTTC	CASSPNPGQNYGYTF
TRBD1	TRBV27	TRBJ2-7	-	TGTGCCAGCAGTACCCGGGACAGGGGGCGCGAGCAGTACTTC	CASSTRDRGREQYF
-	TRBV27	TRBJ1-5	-	TGTGCCAGCAGCCGGGATAGCAATCAGCCCCAGCATTTT	CASSRDSNQPQHF
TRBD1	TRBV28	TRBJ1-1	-	TGTGCCAGCAGTTTACAGGGGGCGCAGAGTACTGAAGCTTTCTTT	CASSLQGAQSTEAFF
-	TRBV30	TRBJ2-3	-	TGTGCCTGGGACACCGCAGGGAATACGCAGTATTTT	CAWDTAGNTQYF
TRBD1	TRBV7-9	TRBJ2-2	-	TGTGCCAGCAGCCCCGGGGACAGGGACACCGGGGAGCTGTTTTTT	CASSPGDRDTGELFF
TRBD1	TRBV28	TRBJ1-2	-	TGTGCCAGCAGTTCCCCTGAATTAGACAGGGTCAATGGCTACACCTTC	CASSSPELDRVNGYTF
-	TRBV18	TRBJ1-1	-	TGTGCCAGCTCACCACGAGGGAACAGTGACACTGAAGCTTTCTTT	CASSPRGNSDTEAFF
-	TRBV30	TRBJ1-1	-	TGTGCCTGGTACGCGGTGAACACTGAAGCTTTCTTT	CAWYAVNTEAFF
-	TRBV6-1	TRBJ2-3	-	TGTGCCAGCAGTGAAATGGGGAGGGATACGCAGTATTTT	CASSEMGRDTQYF
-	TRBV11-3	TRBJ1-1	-	TGTGCCAGCAGCCAGGGGTTGAACACTGAAGCTTTCTTT	CASSQGLNTEAFF
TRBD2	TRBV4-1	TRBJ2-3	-	TGCGCCAGCAGCCAAGATAGCGGGCTGGATACGCAGTATTTT	CASSQDSGLDTQYF
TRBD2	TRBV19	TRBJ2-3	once	TGTGCCAGTAGTATAGTCCGGACCAGCGGGAGGGTCACAGATACGCAGTATTTT	CASSIVRTSGRVTDTQYF
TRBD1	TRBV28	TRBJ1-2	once	TGTGCCAGCTGTTTGGCTGGCCCACAGGGGGACGGCTACACCTTC	CASCLAGPQGDGYTF
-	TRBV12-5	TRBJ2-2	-	TGTGCTAGTGGACGGGAGTTACCCGGGGAGCTGTTTTTT	CASGRELPGELFF
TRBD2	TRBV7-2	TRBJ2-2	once	TGTGCCAGCAGCTACGGACTAGCGAGCAGGGGGACCGGGGAGCTGTTTTTT	CASSYGLASRGTGELFF
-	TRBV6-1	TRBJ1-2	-	TGTGCCAGCAGTGAAGCTCCGGGAGGCTACACCTTC	CASSEAPGGYTF
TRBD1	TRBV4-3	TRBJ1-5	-	TGCGCCAGCAGCCAAGATCAGTCGGGACAGGGATGGCAGCCCCAGCATTTT	CASSQDQSGQGWQPQHF
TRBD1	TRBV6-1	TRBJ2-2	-	TGTGCCAGTACAGGGGGTAACACCGGGGAGCTGTTTTTT	CASTGGNTGELFF
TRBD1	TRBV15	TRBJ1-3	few	TGTGCCACCAGCAGAGAGCGGACAGGGTGGGACACCATATATTTT	CATSRERTGWDTIYF
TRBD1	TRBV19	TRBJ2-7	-	TGTGCCAGTGCCGCCGGGACAGGTGACTACGAGCAGTACTTC	CASAAGTGDYEQYF
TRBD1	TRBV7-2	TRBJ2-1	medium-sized	TGTGCCAGCAGGGGGACAGGCTACCTCGGGCAGTTCTTC	CASRGTGYLGQFF
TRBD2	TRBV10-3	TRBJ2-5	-	TGTGCCATCAGGGGGGGACTAGCGGGACAAGAGACCCAGTACTTC	CAIRGGLAGQETQYF
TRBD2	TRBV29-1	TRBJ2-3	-	TGCAGTATCTCATACGATAGCGGGGGGACGCAGTATTTT	CSISYDSGGTQYF
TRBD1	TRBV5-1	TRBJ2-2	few	TGCGCCAGCAGCTTGTCGGCAGGGGGCGCCACCGGGGAGCTGTTTTTT	CASSLSAGGATGELFF
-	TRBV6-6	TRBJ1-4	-	TGTGCCAGCAGGGTGGCGGGAATAGCAACTAATGAAAAACTGTTTTTT	CASRVAGIATNEKLFF
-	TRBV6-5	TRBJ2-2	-	TGTGCCAGCAGTTACCAAACACAGGGTGGGACCGGGGAGCTGTTTTTT	CASSYQTQGGTGELFF